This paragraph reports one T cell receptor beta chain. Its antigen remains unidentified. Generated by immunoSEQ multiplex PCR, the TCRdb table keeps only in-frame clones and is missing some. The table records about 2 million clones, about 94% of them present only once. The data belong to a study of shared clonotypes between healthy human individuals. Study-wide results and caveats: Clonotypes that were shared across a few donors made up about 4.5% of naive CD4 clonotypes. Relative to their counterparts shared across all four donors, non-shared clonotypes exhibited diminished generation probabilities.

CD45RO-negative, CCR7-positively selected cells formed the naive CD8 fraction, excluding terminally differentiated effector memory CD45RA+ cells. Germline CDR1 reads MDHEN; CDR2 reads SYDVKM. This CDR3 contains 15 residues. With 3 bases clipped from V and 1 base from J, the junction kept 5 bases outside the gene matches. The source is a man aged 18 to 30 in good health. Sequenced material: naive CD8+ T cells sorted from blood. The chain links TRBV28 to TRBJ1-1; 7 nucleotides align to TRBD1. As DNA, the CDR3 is TGTGCCAGCAGTTTTTCCCGACAGGGGAACACTGAAGCTTTCTTT. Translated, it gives CASSFSRQGNTEAFF.